This T cell receptor (beta chain) was sequenced in a study of technical replicates of blood from a few donors. The CDR3 spans 15 residues. The germline V gene encodes CDR1 ENHRY and CDR2 SYGVKD. Trimming removed 10 bases from V and 4 bases from J, with 23 bases in between. The data were produced by immunoSEQ multiplex PCR, yet TCRdb's version contains in-frame clones alone and is incomplete. Here the sample spans fewer than 85,000 clones, around 90% being singletons. The sequence came from a human donor in good health. The material sequenced was T cells isolated from PBMCs. This chain links TRBV10-3 with TRBJ2-7, with D tentatively TRBD2 (5 bases). CDR3 amino acids: CATFGGLAMVYEQYF. The CDR3 nucleotides are TGTGCCACCTTCGGCGGGCTAGCAATGGTATACGAGCAGTACTTC.